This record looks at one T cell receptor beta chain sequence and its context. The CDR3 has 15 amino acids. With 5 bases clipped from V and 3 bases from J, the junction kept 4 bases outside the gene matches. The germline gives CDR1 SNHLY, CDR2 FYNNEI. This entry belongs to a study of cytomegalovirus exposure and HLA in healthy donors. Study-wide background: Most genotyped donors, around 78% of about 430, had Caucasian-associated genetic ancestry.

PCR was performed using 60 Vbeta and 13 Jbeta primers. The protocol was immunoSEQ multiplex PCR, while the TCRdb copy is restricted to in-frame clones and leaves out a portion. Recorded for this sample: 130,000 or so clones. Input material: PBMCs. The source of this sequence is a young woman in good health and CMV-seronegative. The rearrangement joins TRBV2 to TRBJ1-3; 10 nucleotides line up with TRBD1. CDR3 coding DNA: TGTGCCAGCAGTTTGGACAGGGGGGTTGGAAACACCATATATTTT. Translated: CASSLDRGVGNTIYF.